Shown below are 5 T cell receptor beta chains from a single sample sequenced in a study of T cells after yellow fever vaccination. One entry per CDR3 protein results from TCRdb running MiXCR on the 5' RACE reads. The data show approximately 610,000 distinct CDR3 sequences, less than 20% seen once. The input for sequencing was PBMCs, taken around 5 days after the first yellow fever vaccination. The source of these receptors is a man between 18 and 35 years old who received the YFV17D yellow fever vaccine.

This clonotype was recorded a few times. The DNA of the CDR3 is TGTGCTGCGAGCGACGGGGGTGAAAAACTGTTTTTT. This sequence encodes CAASDGGEKLFF. The rearrangement uses TRBV30 and TRBJ1-4, with D perhaps TRBD1 (5 bases). There are 12 residues in the CDR3. Germline CDR1 GTSNPN, CDR2 SVGIG (reference sequence).

The chain couples TRBV7-3 to TRBJ2-2, with TRBD2 matching 10 bases. Germline V gives CDR1 SGHTA, CDR2 FQGTGA. V trimming: 5 bases; J trimming: 2 bases; junction bases outside the gene matches: 5. The CDR3 extends over 16 amino acids. CDR3 region: CASSQRTSGNTGELFF. The CDR3 DNA reads as TGTGCCAGCAGCCAGCGGACTAGCGGAAACACCGGGGAGCTGTTTTTT.

This clonotype was observed a handful of times. The J gene is TRBJ2-4, the V gene TRBV19; tentatively, D is TRBD2 (6 bases). Germline V gives CDR1 LNHDA, CDR2 SQIVND (reference sequence). V was trimmed by 9 bases and J by 10 bases, leaving 19 bases between them. CDR3 length: 13 residues. CDR3 loop: CASRREAQEIQYF. DNA for the CDR3: TGTGCCAGCCGGAGGGAGGCACAAGAAATTCAGTACTTC.

This chain joins TRBV15 and TRBJ1-5; 9 nucleotides line up with TRBD1. V was clipped by 5 bases and J by 4 bases; unmatched bases: 6. In germline, CDR1 is LNHNV, CDR2 YYDKDF (reference sequence). CDR3 size: 15 residues. CDR3 in amino acids: CATSARDRENQPQHF. In DNA, the CDR3 is TGTGCCACCAGCGCGCGGGACAGGGAGAATCAGCCCCAGCATTTT.

This chain links TRBV4-1 with TRBJ1-2; 8 nucleotides agree with TRBD1. CDR3 length: 18 residues. V trimming: 1 base; J trimming: 3 bases; junction bases outside the gene matches: 13. From germline, CDR1 is MGHRA and CDR2 YSYEKL. CDR3 DNA: TGCGCCAGCAGCCAAGCCCCCCCACTGACAGGGGTACACTATGGCTACACCTTC. Amino acid sequence: CASSQAPPLTGVHYGYTF.